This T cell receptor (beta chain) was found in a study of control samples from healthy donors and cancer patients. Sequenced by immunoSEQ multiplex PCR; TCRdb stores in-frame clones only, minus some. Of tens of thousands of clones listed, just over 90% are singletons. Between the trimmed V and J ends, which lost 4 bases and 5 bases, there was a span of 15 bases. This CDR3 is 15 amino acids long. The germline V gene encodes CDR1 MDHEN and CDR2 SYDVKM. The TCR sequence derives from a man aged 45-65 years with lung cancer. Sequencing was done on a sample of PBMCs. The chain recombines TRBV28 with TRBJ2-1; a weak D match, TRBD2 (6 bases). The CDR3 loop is CASSSRGIHDNEQFF. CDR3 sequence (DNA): TGTGCCAGCAGTTCCCGGGGGATACACGACAATGAGCAGTTCTTC.